These 9 T cell receptor beta chains came from one sample sequenced in a study of human CD8 memory T cell subsets. UMI-labeled 5' RACE was used, and it produced the TCR beta libraries. TCRdb reprocessed the 5' RACE reads and stores each CDR3 protein as one record, lacking DNA. The sample shows around 11,000 distinct CDR3 sequences, and 15% to 17% sits with its ten largest clones. Sequencing input: CD8+ T cells from PBMCs. The source is a human donor in good health.

CDR3 residues: CAIAATGTDTQYF. V gene TRBV10-3 combines with J gene TRBJ2-3. Germline V CDR1 and CDR2: ENHRY, SYGVKD. The CDR3 length is 13 residues.

The chain combines TRBV24-1 with TRBJ2-1; no DNA is available, so the TRBD2 call from TCRdb remains unchecked. Germline V gives CDR1 KGHDR, CDR2 SFDVKD. The CDR3 has 13 residues. This chain's CDR3 is CATSHGGRNEQFF.

This chain uses TRBV28 with TRBJ2-5. The germline CDR1 and CDR2 sequences are MDHEN and SYDVKM. There are 13 residues in the CDR3. This chain's CDR3 is CASSSQVRETQYF.

The chain combines TRBV3-1 with TRBJ2-3. This CDR3 is 12 amino acids long. Germline CDR1 is LGHDT and CDR2 is YNNKEL (reference sequence). This chain's CDR3 is CASSLRTDTQYF.

This CDR3 is CASSRGLAGVEQFF. The rearrangement uses TRBV4-1 and TRBJ2-1; no DNA is available, so the TRBD2 call from TCRdb remains unchecked. The CDR3 loop spans 14 amino acids. Germline CDR1 is MGHRA and CDR2 is YSYEKL.

According to its frequency, this clonotype is medium-sized (0.01 to 0.1%). The chain carries TRBV29-1 and TRBJ2-7; TCRdb indicates TRBD1, and absent DNA this call remains unverified. Germline V CDR1 and CDR2: SQVTM, ANQGSEA. The CDR3 is made up of 12 amino acids. CDR3 loop: CSVRGTDNEQYF.

The rearrangement joins TRBV29-1 to TRBJ2-3; TCRdb lists TRBD1, though no DNA is available to test this call. From germline, CDR1 is SQVTM and CDR2 ANQGSEA. This CDR3 contains 14 residues. Here the CDR3 reads CSVLGQTFGDTQYF.

The CDR3 loop reads CASSPWTGRSDEQYF. The J gene is TRBJ2-7, the V gene TRBV7-6; TCRdb outputs TRBD1, but without DNA this stays unchecked. The CDR3 totals 15 residues. CDR1 is SGHVS and CDR2 is FNYEAQ in the germline V gene.

This chain connects TRBV19 to TRBJ1-1. The CDR3 is 15 amino acids. In germline, CDR1 is LNHDA, CDR2 SQIVND (reference sequence). The CDR3 loop is CASSIDLGRNTEAFF.